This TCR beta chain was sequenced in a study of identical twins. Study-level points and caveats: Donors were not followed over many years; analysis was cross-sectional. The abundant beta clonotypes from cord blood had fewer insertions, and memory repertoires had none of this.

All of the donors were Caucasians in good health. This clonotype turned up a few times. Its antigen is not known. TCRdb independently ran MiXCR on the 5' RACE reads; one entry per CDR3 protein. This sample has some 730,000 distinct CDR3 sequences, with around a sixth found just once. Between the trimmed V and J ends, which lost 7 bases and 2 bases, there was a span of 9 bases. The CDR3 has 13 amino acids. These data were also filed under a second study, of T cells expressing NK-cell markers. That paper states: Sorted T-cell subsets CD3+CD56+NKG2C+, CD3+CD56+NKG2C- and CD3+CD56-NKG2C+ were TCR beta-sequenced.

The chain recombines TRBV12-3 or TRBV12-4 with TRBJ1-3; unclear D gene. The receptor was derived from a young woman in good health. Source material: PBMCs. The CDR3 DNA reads TGTGCCAGCACCCGCCCCACTGGAAACACCATATATTTT. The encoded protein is CASTRPTGNTIYF.